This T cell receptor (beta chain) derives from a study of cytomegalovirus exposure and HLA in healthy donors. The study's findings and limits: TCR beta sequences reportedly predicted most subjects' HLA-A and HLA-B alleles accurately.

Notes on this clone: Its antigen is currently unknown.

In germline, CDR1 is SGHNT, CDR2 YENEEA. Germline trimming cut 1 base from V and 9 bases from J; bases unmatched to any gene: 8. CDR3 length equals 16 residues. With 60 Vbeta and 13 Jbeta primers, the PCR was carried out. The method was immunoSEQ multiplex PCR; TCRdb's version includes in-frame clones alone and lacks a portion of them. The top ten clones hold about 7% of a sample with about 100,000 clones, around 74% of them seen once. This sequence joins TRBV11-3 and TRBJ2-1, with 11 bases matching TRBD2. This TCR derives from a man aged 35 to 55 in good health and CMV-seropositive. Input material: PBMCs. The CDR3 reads CASSLGGSGGASEQFF. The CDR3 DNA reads TGTGCCAGCAGCTTAGGGGGTAGCGGGGGGGCCAGTGAGCAGTTCTTC. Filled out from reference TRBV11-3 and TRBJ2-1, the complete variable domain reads EAGVVQSPRYKIIEKKQPVAFWCNPISGHNTLYWYLQNLGQGPELLIRYENEEAVDDSQLPKDRFSAERLKGVDSTLKIQPAELGDSAVYLCASSLGGSGGASEQFFGPGTRLTVL.